Listed below are T cell receptor beta chains from one sample, sequenced in a study of blood T cell repertoires in COVID-19. Some clones are missing from TCRdb's copy, which holds only in-frame ones; the method was immunoSEQ multiplex PCR. This sample carries under 150,000 clones, 79% of them seen once, and the ten largest clones take over 7%. The sample consisted of peripheral blood. The receptors derive from a middle-aged man with active or convalescent COVID-19. The CDR3 runs from the conserved cysteine through the conserved F or W.

v_call: TRBV5-1
j_call: TRBJ1-1
cdr3_aa: CASSPGAGWATEAFF

v_call: TRBV27
j_call: TRBJ2-2
cdr3_aa: CASGVGGTGELFF

v_call: TRBV10-3
j_call: TRBJ2-5
cdr3_aa: CAISGASGTQETQYF

v_call: TRBV18
j_call: TRBJ2-1
cdr3_aa: CASSPTDNNEQFF

v_call: TRBV27
j_call: TRBJ1-1
cdr3_aa: CASSFDRNTEAFF

v_call: TRBV10-2
j_call: TRBJ2-7
cdr3_aa: CASLAAYEQYF

v_call: TRBV6-5
j_call: TRBJ2-1
cdr3_aa: CATRTVLSYNEQFF

v_call: TRBV7-2
j_call: TRBJ1-6
cdr3_aa: CASSLALSNSPLHF

v_call: TRBV24-1
j_call: TRBJ1-2
cdr3_aa: CATSDPGQGVGNYGYTF

v_call: TRBV28
j_call: TRBJ2-4
cdr3_aa: CASTSGQAIAKNIQYF

v_call: TRBV5-4
j_call: TRBJ2-3
cdr3_aa: CASSSDGLAATDTQYF

v_call: TRBV6-5
j_call: TRBJ2-1
cdr3_aa: CASSFPTRGGQNEQFF

v_call: TRBV3-1/TRBV3-2
j_call: TRBJ2-1
cdr3_aa: CASTSAGRWGDSGNEQFF

v_call: TRBV27
j_call: TRBJ2-7
cdr3_aa: CASSIRGAAKYYEQYF

v_call: TRBV5-4
j_call: TRBJ2-7
cdr3_aa: CASSPWQGVYEQYF

v_call: TRBV6-2/TRBV6-3
j_call: TRBJ1-6
cdr3_aa: CASSQTTGRGGLALHF

v_call: TRBV10-3
j_call: TRBJ2-2
cdr3_aa: CAIGGSAGANTGELFF

v_call: TRBV4-1
j_call: TRBJ2-7
cdr3_aa: CASSQQTTYEQYF

v_call: TRBV27
j_call: TRBJ1-1
cdr3_aa: CASSLGWGDTEAFF

v_call: TRBV27
j_call: TRBJ2-1
cdr3_aa: CASTKGGPGNEQFF

v_call: TRBV11-2
j_call: TRBJ2-7
cdr3_aa: CASSRDRGSYEQYF

v_call: TRBV28
j_call: TRBJ2-5
cdr3_aa: CASSPPAGSGETQYF

v_call: TRBV29-1
j_call: TRBJ2-7
cdr3_aa: CSVVPLLASGSYEQYF

v_call: TRBV19
j_call: TRBJ2-5
cdr3_aa: CASSTYAPGQGALQGGETQYF

v_call: TRBV6-5
j_call: TRBJ2-7
cdr3_aa: CASSLGESYEQYF

v_call: TRBV3-1/TRBV3-2
j_call: TRBJ1-2
cdr3_aa: CASSRVAGSYGYTF

v_call: TRBV2
j_call: TRBJ2-7
cdr3_aa: CASSGQGGSYEQYF

v_call: TRBV28
j_call: TRBJ2-7
cdr3_aa: CASSIRDRPYEQYF

v_call: TRBV20-1
j_call: TRBJ2-7
cdr3_aa: CSAAGIYEQYF

v_call: TRBV7-3
j_call: TRBJ2-3
cdr3_aa: CASSLTGGADTQYF

v_call: TRBV18
j_call: TRBJ2-1
cdr3_aa: CASSPGRNNEQFF

v_call: TRBV11-3
j_call: TRBJ2-7
cdr3_aa: CASSAGTGGPLTYEQYF

v_call: TRBV6-1
j_call: TRBJ1-2
cdr3_aa: CASSEHAYYGYTF

v_call: TRBV14
j_call: TRBJ2-1
cdr3_aa: CASSYNRGGIYNEQFF

v_call: TRBV27
j_call: TRBJ2-7
cdr3_aa: CASSSYGGLFSYEQYF

v_call: TRBV28
j_call: TRBJ1-2
cdr3_aa: CARSSGGGQGYTF

v_call: TRBV14
j_call: TRBJ1-2
cdr3_aa: CASSQGIWDRGNYGYTF

v_call: TRBV7-2
j_call: TRBJ2-3
cdr3_aa: CASSPRRSGRAEDTQYF

v_call: TRBV5-1
j_call: TRBJ1-1
cdr3_aa: CASSLARGTGPLNTEAFF

v_call: TRBV3-1/TRBV3-2
j_call: TRBJ1-2
cdr3_aa: CASSRDRGHYGYTF

v_call: TRBV20-1
j_call: TRBJ1-3
cdr3_aa: CSASLRGNTIYF